This is a list of T cell receptor beta chains from one sample in a study of blood T cell repertoires in COVID-19. TCRdb's table, derived via immunoSEQ multiplex PCR, lists solely in-frame clones and lacks some. Altogether more than 200,000 clones are present, roughly 80% being singletons, with the ten largest covering more than 9%. The material sequenced was peripheral blood. The receptors were gathered from an elderly woman with acute or convalescent COVID-19. Both conserved end residues are part of each CDR3. A D gene is named only where the DNA matches it firmly. Size is stated for part of the rows, as once, few or many counts, or as a class when the clone is expanded.

j_call d_call clone_size v_call cdr3_nt cdr3_aa
TRBJ1-3 - - TRBV7-8 TGTGCCAGCAGCTTAGCCAGGGATCACACCATATATTTT CASSLARDHTIYF
TRBJ2-7 - few TRBV4-1 TGCGCCAGCAGCCAGACCTTTAGGCCAGGCTACGAGCAGTACTTC CASSQTFRPGYEQYF
TRBJ2-1 TRBD2 - TRBV9 TGTGCCAGCAGCGTAGGCGCGGGAGCCTACAATGAGCAGTTCTTC CASSVGAGAYNEQFF
TRBJ1-1 TRBD1 - TRBV27 TGTGCCAGCAGTCTATTCCAGGGGGGCACTGAAGCTTTCTTT CASSLFQGGTEAFF
TRBJ2-1 TRBD2 - TRBV6-5 TGTGCCAGCAGTTACTCATTTAGACTAGCCAGTGAGCAGTTCTTC CASSYSFRLASEQFF
TRBJ1-2 TRBD1 - TRBV10-3 TGTGCCATCAGTGAGGGGACAGGGACGGGCTATGGCTACACCTTC CAISEGTGTGYGYTF
TRBJ2-1 TRBD2 - TRBV7-3 TGTGCCAGCAGTTTAACCCCTCGGACTAGCGGGAGCTACAATGAGCAGTTCTTC CASSLTPRTSGSYNEQFF
TRBJ2-1 - - TRBV19 TGTGCCAGTAGTATGAACAGATTTACCTACAATGAGCAGTTCTTC CASSMNRFTYNEQFF
TRBJ1-2 - - TRBV29-1 TGCAGCGTTGTAGTCGACTTGTTCTATGGCTACACCTTC CSVVVDLFYGYTF
TRBJ1-5 - - TRBV19 TGTGCCAGTAGACAGGGCCGTCCTCAGCCCCAGCATTTT CASRQGRPQPQHF
TRBJ2-6 TRBD1 - TRBV7-2 TGTGCCAGCAGGGGGACAGGAGTTACCTCTGGGGCCAACGTCCTGACTTTC CASRGTGVTSGANVLTF
TRBJ1-6 TRBD1 - TRBV7-9 TGTGCCAGCAGCTTGGACAGGGGGCCTAATTCACCCCTCCACTTT CASSLDRGPNSPLHF
TRBJ2-1 TRBD2 once TRBV19 TGTGCCAGTAGCCCGGAGAGGAGCGGGAGGGCGAGTGAGCAGTTCTTC CASSPERSGRASEQFF
TRBJ1-4 TRBD1 - TRBV5-1 TGCGCCAGCAGCTTGTCTGAGGGGGCGAGGGAAAAACTGTTTTTT CASSLSEGAREKLFF
TRBJ1-1 - - TRBV19 TGTGCCAGTAGTATGGAAAGGGGTGCTGAAGCTTTCTTT CASSMERGAEAFF
TRBJ1-2 - - TRBV9 TGTGCCAGCAGCTTACCGGTTGACAATAGGCAGGTCTATGGCTACACCTTC CASSLPVDNRQVYGYTF
TRBJ2-1 - - TRBV7-3 TGTGCCAGCAGCCCGTTTCGGGAAGCCTACAATGAGCAGTTCTTC CASSPFREAYNEQFF
TRBJ2-7 TRBD2 - TRBV2 TGTGCCAGCAGTTCCGCAGGGAGGGCGTACGAGCAGTACTTC CASSSAGRAYEQYF
TRBJ2-3 TRBD2 - TRBV11-3 TGTGCCAGCAGCACCGGGACTAGCGACTCAGATACGCAGTATTTT CASSTGTSDSDTQYF
TRBJ2-2 - - TRBV21-1 TGTGCCAGCAGCAAAAAAGGAAGGGCAGGGCCTAACACCGGGGAGCTGTTTTTT CASSKKGRAGPNTGELFF
TRBJ2-1 TRBD1 - TRBV4-3 TGCGCCAGCAGCCAAGAAGGGACAGGGGCCAATGAGCAGTTCTTC CASSQEGTGANEQFF
TRBJ2-7 TRBD1 - TRBV5-1 TGCGCCAGCAGCCCTTTACAGGGGAACTCCTACGAGCAGTACTTC CASSPLQGNSYEQYF
TRBJ1-6 - few TRBV10-2 TGCGCCAGCAGTCGGGATGCCTATAATTCACCCCTCCACTTT CASSRDAYNSPLHF
TRBJ2-7 - - TRBV11-2 TGTGCCAGCAGCTTATTCGGCGGGAACCCTTACGAGCAGTACTTC CASSLFGGNPYEQYF
TRBJ1-2 TRBD1 - TRBV6-5 TGTGCCAGCGAAGGACAGGTCGGCTACACCTTC CASEGQVGYTF
TRBJ1-1 - - TRBV2 TGTGCCAGCAGTGAAGGGACAGACGCTTTCTTT CASSEGTDAFF
TRBJ2-7 TRBD2 - TRBV4-2 TGTGCCAGCAGCCAAGATAGGGGCGGACTAGCCTTAACCTACGAGCAGTACTTC CASSQDRGGLALTYEQYF
TRBJ1-5 - - TRBV4-1 TGCGCCAGCAGCCAAGCGGGAGCCGGGAATCAGCCCCAGCATTTT CASSQAGAGNQPQHF
TRBJ1-2 TRBD1 - TRBV6-5 TGTGCCAGCAGTAGGGGACAGGGGCACTATGGCTACACCTTC CASSRGQGHYGYTF
TRBJ2-7 TRBD1 once TRBV4-3 TGCGCCAGCAGCCAGACCCGACAGGGGTTCAACGAGCAGTACTTC CASSQTRQGFNEQYF
TRBJ2-2 TRBD2 - TRBV11-3 TGTGCCAGCAGCCATAGCGGGGGGAACACCGGGGAGCTGTTTTTT CASSHSGGNTGELFF
TRBJ2-5 - - TRBV24-1 TGTGCCACCAGTGACAAGTTGCCCTCCGAGAACGGAGAGACCCAGTACTTC CATSDKLPSENGETQYF
TRBJ1-1 - - TRBV9 TGTGCCAGCAGCGTCCGGGACTGGGGGAACACTGAAGCTTTCTTT CASSVRDWGNTEAFF
TRBJ2-3 TRBD2 - TRBV9 TGTGCCAGCAGCCTAGGGACTAGCGGGAGCACAGATACGCAGTATTTT CASSLGTSGSTDTQYF
TRBJ2-3 TRBD2 - TRBV18 TGTGCCAGCTCACTCCGACTAGCGGACACAGATACGCAGTATTTT CASSLRLADTDTQYF
TRBJ1-2 TRBD1 - TRBV10-3 TGTGCCATCAGCGGGGGGGACAGGGCGACCTATGGCTACACCTTC CAISGGDRATYGYTF
TRBJ2-1 TRBD2 - TRBV6-4 TGTGCCAGCAGTCCGGGACTAGCGTCCAATGAGCAGTTCTTC CASSPGLASNEQFF
TRBJ2-1 - - TRBV9 TGTGCCAGCAGCGAGCGGACCGCTGTGACTGAGCAGTTCTTC CASSERTAVTEQFF
TRBJ1-2 - - TRBV11-3 TGTGCCAGCAGTCGGGGGGGAGAAGACTATGGCTACACCTTC CASSRGGEDYGYTF
TRBJ1-1 - few TRBV28 TGTGCCAGCAGTTTATGGACATCCCGGTGGGCTTTCTTT CASSLWTSRWAFF
TRBJ2-3 - once TRBV6-1 TGTGCCAGCAGTGAATCAGGGGGGTCTGGTGCCGATACGCAGTATTTT CASSESGGSGADTQYF
TRBJ1-1 - once TRBV7-9 TGTGCCAGCAGCCCCGGACAGAGTTCAAACCGGAAGAAAAACACTGAAGCTTTCTTT CASSPGQSSNRKKNTEAFF
TRBJ2-7 - - TRBV5-5 TGTGCCAGCAGCCGCAGTACCTGGGCCTCCTACGAGCAGTACTTC CASSRSTWASYEQYF
TRBJ2-5 TRBD2 - TRBV5-1 TGCGCCAGCAGCTCGAATAGCGGGAGCGGGGAGACCCAGTACTTC CASSSNSGSGETQYF
TRBJ1-5 - once TRBV2 TGTGCCAGCAGTGAAGAGACAGGCAATCAGCCCCAGCATTTT CASSEETGNQPQHF
TRBJ1-5 TRBD1 - TRBV19 TGTGCCAGTAGTGTCGAGGGGACAGTTTATCAGCCCCAGCATTTT CASSVEGTVYQPQHF
TRBJ1-2 - once TRBV9 TGTGCCAGCAGCCCAAGGGGCGCGTTCGGCTACACCTTC CASSPRGAFGYTF
TRBJ1-2 - - TRBV6-6 TGTGCCAGCAGTTACGGGCTTTTAGCTAACTATGGCTACACCTTC CASSYGLLANYGYTF
TRBJ2-2 - - TRBV10-3 TGTGCCATCAGTGAGCCTGAGGACAGCGGGGAGCTGTTTTTT CAISEPEDSGELFF
TRBJ2-7 TRBD2 once TRBV11-3 TGTGCCAGCAGCTTAGGGGCTAGCGGAGCTTACGAGCAGTACTTC CASSLGASGAYEQYF
TRBJ1-2 - - TRBV20-1 TGCAGTGTGATAGCCCACTATGGCTACACCTTC CSVIAHYGYTF
TRBJ1-5 TRBD1 - TRBV6-2/TRBV6-3 TGTGCCAGCAGTTATAGGGACAGCTATCAGCCCCAGCATTTT CASSYRDSYQPQHF
TRBJ1-3 - - TRBV7-2 TGTGCCAGCAGCTTAGGTCCCGCCCCAGCCGGAGAAAACACCATATATTTT CASSLGPAPAGENTIYF
TRBJ2-5 - - TRBV18 TGTGCCAGCTCACCGGGATCGACAGGCAGCAGGGAGACCCAGTACTTC CASSPGSTGSRETQYF
TRBJ2-2 - - TRBV7-9 TGTGCCAGCAGCGGACGACAGATCGCGAACACCGGGGAGCTGTTTTTT CASSGRQIANTGELFF
TRBJ2-5 TRBD1 - TRBV7-3 TGTGCCAGCAGCTTACAGGGGGCAGAGACCCAGTACTTC CASSLQGAETQYF
TRBJ1-3 TRBD1 - TRBV27 TGTGCCAGCAGTCCTCGACAGGGGCTCACTGGAAACACCATATATTTT CASSPRQGLTGNTIYF
TRBJ2-1 TRBD2 - TRBV19 TGTGCCATTTCAACGGGAGGGTCAAATGAGCAGTTCTTC CAISTGGSNEQFF
TRBJ1-2 TRBD1 - TRBV6-6 TGTGCCAGCAGACCGGGGACAGGGTACTATGGCTACACCTTC CASRPGTGYYGYTF